What follows are 21 T cell receptor beta chains derived from one specimen sequenced in a study of T-cell reconstitution after alpha-beta-depleted transplantation in children (dated by TCRdb to 2015 to 2016). Libraries were made using PCR. Sequencing used an Illumina HiSeq 2500. Molecular barcoding was employed in the preparation of TCR libraries, with unique molecular identifiers being used to normalize TCRbeta repertoire quantification. TCRdb passed the public sequencing reads through fastp at Q25 and MiXCR, retaining productive beta sequences. Entries that share a CDR3 protein sequence are merged under the most common genes and DNA. The sample table lists about 640,000 distinct CDR3 sequences, approximately 16% of them with a count of one. The top ten constitute 1.1% of the sample. Material: PBMCs from the stem cell graft donor, obtained from the stem cell graft. These receptors were taken from a human donor who donated a stem cell graft to a child with acute myeloid leukemia.

The table lists this clonotype with many counts. J is TRBJ2-4 and V is TRBV10-1; a possible D gene is TRBD1 (5 bases). V lost 7 bases and J lost 11, with 15 bases in between. CDR3 size: 12 residues. Germline V gene sequence: CDR1 WNHNN, CDR2 SYGVQD (reference sequence). CDR3 region: CASMQGSQFQYF. The CDR3 bases are TGCGCCAGCATGCAGGGTAGTCAATTTCAGTACTTC.

In this sample, this clonotype turned up many times. The V call is TRBV5-6, the J call TRBJ2-7, with TRBD2 identical over 9 bases. Germline lookup yields CDR1 SGHDT and CDR2 YYEEEE. CDR3 length equals 16 residues. J gave up 3 bases and V 4 bases, and 11 bases lay outside the gene matches. The CDR3 nucleotides are TGTGCCAGCAGCAGATATTCCCCTAGCGGGGTCTACGAGCAGTACTTC. It specifies CASSRYSPSGVYEQYF.

In this sample, this clonotype turned up many times. The chain uses TRBV20-1 and TRBJ2-1; 7 bases map to TRBD2. CDR3 length: 15 amino acids. V lost 0 bases to trimming and J lost 9 bases; unmatched junction nucleotides: 11. Germline V gene lookup returns CDR1 DFQATT and CDR2 SNEGSKA (reference sequence). The CDR3 nucleotides read TGCAGTGCTAGAGATTTGGGGCGGACTAGTAGTGAGCAGTTCTTC. Its protein is CSARDLGRTSSEQFF.

This clonotype was counted between two and nine times. CDR3 DNA: TGCGCCAGCAGCCAAGATTTGGGGGGGGCAAGGAATGAGCAGTTCTTC. This encodes CASSQDLGGARNEQFF. The rearrangement uses TRBV4-1 and TRBJ2-1; TRBD2 is a possible D gene (7 bases). CDR3 size: 16 residues. The germline CDR1 and CDR2 sequences are MGHRA and YSYEKL. Trimming stripped 0 bases from V and 7 bases from J, with 16 bases between.

This clonotype showed up many times. The DNA for the CDR3 is TGCAGTGCACCAAGCGGGGGGGCGTCCAATGAGCAGTTCTTC. Amino acids: CSAPSGGASNEQFF. This chain connects TRBV20-1 to TRBJ2-1; TRBD2 agrees at 10 bases. Germline CDR1 DFQATT, CDR2 SNEGSKA (reference sequence). This CDR3 comprises 14 residues. V trimming: 6 bases; J trimming: 6 bases; junction bases outside the gene matches: 8.

This clonotype came up many times. V and J are TRBV29-1 and TRBJ2-5; D remains ambiguous. Germline values: CDR1 SQVTM, CDR2 ANQGSEA. The CDR3 sequence is 14 residues long. V was pared by 3 bases and J by 0 bases, with 11 bases between. The CDR3, as DNA: TGCAGCGTTGACCTCGTGGCACACCAAGAGACCCAGTACTTC. It translates to CSVDLVAHQETQYF.

This clonotype was detected only a few times. The chain uses TRBV20-1 and TRBJ2-3; TRBD2 matches 8 bases. The CDR3 has 15 amino acids. Germline V CDR1 and CDR2: DFQATT, SNEGSKA (reference sequence). With 5 bases clipped from V and 7 bases from J, the junction kept 14 bases outside the gene matches. CDR3 loop: CSASGGPQGTYTQYF. The CDR3 DNA is TGCAGTGCTTCGGGGGGGCCCCAGGGCACGTATACGCAGTATTTT.

The chain recombines TRBV20-1 with TRBJ2-7; 10 nucleotides match TRBD1. The CDR3 covers 13 residues. V lost 3 bases to trimming and J lost 6 bases; unmatched junction nucleotides: 5. Per the germline V gene, CDR1 is DFQATT and CDR2 is SNEGSKA (reference sequence). CDR3 in DNA: TGCAGTGCTAGTGGGACAGGGGACGCCGAGCAGTACGTC. Encoded protein: CSASGTGDAEQYV.

This clonotype was counted at least ten times. The chain couples TRBV7-2 to TRBJ1-1; TRBD1 is a possible D gene (5 bases). Germline assignment: CDR1 SGHTA and CDR2 FQGNSA. Trimming took 1 base from V and 1 from J, leaving 7 bases between them. CDR3 length: 14 residues. The CDR3 coding sequence is TGTGCCAGCAGCTTAGGGAGGGGGAACACTGAAGCTTTCTTT. It is translated as CASSLGRGNTEAFF. The full variable domain, rest sourced from reference TRBV7-2 and TRBJ1-1, is GAGVSQSPSNKVTEKGKDVELRCDPISGHTALYWYRQSLGQGLEFLIYFQGNSAPDKSGLPSDRFSAERTGGSVSTLTIQRTQQEDSAVYLCASSLGRGNTEAFFGQGTRLTVV.

This clonotype was found many times. The genes are TRBV10-3 and TRBJ1-4, with unresolved D. Trimming removed 2 bases at V and 6 bases at J, with 4 bases between. This CDR3 region has 12 residues. The V gene's germline CDR1 is ENHRY and CDR2 SYGVKD. For the CDR3, the DNA is TGTGCCATCAGTGAGGGAGATGAAAAACTGTTTTTT. Translating gives CAISEGDEKLFF.

This clonotype came up a few times. This chain joins TRBV6-1 and TRBJ2-1; D unclear. Trimming shortened V by 7 bases and J by 7 bases, and 14 bases separated the two germline ends. CDR1 is MNHNS and CDR2 is SASEGT in the germline V gene. The length of the CDR3 is 13 residues. CDR3 sequence (DNA): TGTGCCAGCACACGTTTATCCGGGAATGAGCAGTTCTTC. Translating gives CASTRLSGNEQFF.

This clonotype was counted many times. The chain uses TRBV20-1 and TRBJ2-7; the D gene is possibly TRBD2 (6 bases). Deletions cut 6 bases from V and 3 bases from J, with 18 bases between. This CDR3 is built from 14 residues. CDR1 DFQATT and CDR2 SNEGSKA come from the germline V gene (reference sequence). CDR3 nucleotides: TGCAGTGCACCCCGTCCAGGGACTCTCTACGAGCAGTACGTC. It yields the protein CSAPRPGTLYEQYV.

This clonotype came up a few times. The chain links TRBV12-3 or TRBV12-4 to TRBJ2-3; no firm D call. There are 13 residues in the CDR3. V shed 1 base and J shed 9 bases, with 11 bases lying between them. CDR3 amino acids: CASSLVDAGTQYF. DNA for the CDR3: TGTGCCAGCAGTTTAGTCGATGCAGGCACGCAGTATTTT.

This clonotype was picked up many times. A junction boundary mismatches the germline segment, possibly from a read error. The chain uses TRBV12-3 or TRBV12-4 and TRBJ1-5, with D uncertain. This CDR3 contains 14 residues. The CDR3, as DNA: TGTGCCAGCAGCTTAGCGGGAGGGAATCAGCCCCAGCATTTT. Translating it yields CASSLAGGNQPQHF.

This clonotype has a count of ten or more. The rearrangement links TRBV29-1 to TRBJ2-2, with TRBD2 as a possible D gene (5 bases). Trimming cost V 7 bases and J 4 bases, with 16 bases left between them. The germline CDR1 and CDR2 sequences are SQVTM and ANQGSEA. The CDR3 runs to 14 residues. The CDR3 nucleotides are TGCAGCGATGGGGAGCTCGACGGCACCGGGGAGCTGTTTTTT. This encodes CSDGELDGTGELFF.

The chain combines TRBV12-3 or TRBV12-4 with TRBJ1-5; D gene ambiguous. The CDR3 is made up of 15 amino acids. V lost 1 base, J lost 6 bases, and 13 bases lay in between. CDR3 in amino acids: CASSLGKLKGQPQHF. The CDR3 nucleotides are TGTGCCAGCAGTTTAGGCAAGCTGAAGGGTCAGCCCCAGCATTTT.

This clonotype has ten or more counts. The V call is TRBV20-1, the J call TRBJ2-3; 10 bases align to TRBD2. Trimming removed 5 bases from V and 2 bases from J; junction bases left unmatched: 10. Germline CDR1 DFQATT, CDR2 SNEGSKA (reference sequence). The CDR3 spans 16 residues. The CDR3 sequence: CSADILAGGYTDTQYF. The DNA for the CDR3 is TGCAGTGCTGATATATTAGCGGGGGGCTACACAGATACGCAGTATTTT.

A few counts support this clonotype. The chain joins TRBV11-2 to TRBJ2-7; D uncertain. Germline assignment: CDR1 SGHAT and CDR2 FQNNGV. With 2 bases removed from V and 5 bases from J, the gap between germline ends came to 7 bases. This CDR3 comprises 12 residues. The CDR3: CASSLSRNEQYV. The DNA for the CDR3 is TGTGCCAGCAGCTTATCCCGAAACGAGCAGTACGTC.

This clonotype was counted many times. The chain employs TRBV9 and TRBJ2-6, with TRBD1 matching 9 bases. Germline CDR1 SGDLS, CDR2 YYNGEE. The CDR3 runs to 18 residues. The junction had 7 bases not matched to a gene; V was cut back by 3 bases and J by 0 bases. CDR3 nucleotide sequence: TGTGCCAGCAGCGCCGACAGGGGGATCCGCTCTGGGGCCAACGTCCTGACTTTC. Translating it yields CASSADRGIRSGANVLTF.

This clonotype was seen ten or more times. The chain is built from TRBV7-2 and TRBJ2-5; 10 nucleotides agree with TRBD2. The CDR3 spans 15 residues. The germline V gene has CDR1 SGHTA and CDR2 FQGNSA. The trim removed 5 bases at V and 3 bases at J, leaving 6 bases unmatched. The CDR3 DNA follows: TGTGCCAGCAGCCCGGCTAGCGGGGGTGAAGAGACCCAGTACTTC. Translation gives CASSPASGGEETQYF.

This clonotype was recorded a few times. The genes are TRBV7-3 and TRBJ2-1, with a possible D match to TRBD2 (5 bases). CDR1 is SGHTA and CDR2 is FQGTGA in the germline V gene. The CDR3 consists of 14 residues. Trimming left V 5 bases short and J 6 bases short, with 14 bases between. DNA of the CDR3: TGTGCCAGCAGCACCGGCCCCGGGATCAATGAGCAGTTCTTC. This encodes CASSTGPGINEQFF.